The 4 T cell receptor beta chains below were found in one sample sequenced in a study of blood T cell repertoires in COVID-19. This table comes from immunoSEQ multiplex PCR, and its TCRdb copy is limited to in-frame clones, with some not included. The profile covers approximately 90,000 clones, with roughly 83% appearing a single time and roughly a third taken by the ten largest. Sequencing was done on a sample of peripheral blood. These receptors originate from a woman at least 80 years old with active or convalescent COVID-19.

V is TRBV5-1 and J is TRBJ1-2; possible D gene TRBD1, 5 bases. The CDR3 is 13 residues long. The ends were cut back, 4 bases at V and 8 bases at J, with 15 bases in the middle. CDR1 and CDR2 (germline): SGHRS, YFSETQ. CDR3 bases: TGCGCCAGCAGCGTGACGGGACTCGAGGGCTACACCTTC. Protein product: CASSVTGLEGYTF.

This chain joins TRBV28 and TRBJ2-1; maybe TRBD2 (6 bases). CDR1 MDHEN and CDR2 SYDVKM come from the germline V gene. Trimming cost V 7 bases and J 3 bases, with 13 bases left between them. The CDR3 totals 14 residues. The CDR3 nucleotides read TGTGCCAGCAACTCGGGAGCGAACTACAATGAGCAGTTCTTC. It yields the protein CASNSGANYNEQFF.

The count of this clone is one. CDR3 sequence reads: CASSLGFRADYEQYF. CDR3 sequence (DNA): TGTGCCAGCAGTTTAGGCTTCAGGGCGGACTACGAGCAGTACTTC. J is TRBJ2-7 and V is TRBV27; maybe TRBD1 (5 bases). The V end was cut by 2 bases, the J end by 3 bases, with 14 bases between. In germline, CDR1 is MNHEY, CDR2 SMNVEV (reference sequence). The CDR3 covers 15 residues.

CDR3 nucleotide sequence: TGCAGCGCCTCGGGAGGGAACTATGGCTACACCTTC. Amino acids: CSASGGNYGYTF. The V call is TRBV29-1, the J call TRBJ1-2; D gene ambiguous. The CDR3 sequence is 12 residues long. Trimming left V 7 bases short and J 2 bases short, with 11 bases between. CDR1 SQVTM and CDR2 ANQGSEA come from the germline V gene. Full variable domain (rest looked up from reference TRBV29-1 and TRBJ1-2): SAVISQKPSRDICQRGTSLTIQCQVDSQVTMMFWYRQQPGQSLTLIATANQGSEATYESGFVIDKFPISRPNLTFSTLTVSNMSPEDSSIYLCSASGGNYGYTFGSGTRLTVV.